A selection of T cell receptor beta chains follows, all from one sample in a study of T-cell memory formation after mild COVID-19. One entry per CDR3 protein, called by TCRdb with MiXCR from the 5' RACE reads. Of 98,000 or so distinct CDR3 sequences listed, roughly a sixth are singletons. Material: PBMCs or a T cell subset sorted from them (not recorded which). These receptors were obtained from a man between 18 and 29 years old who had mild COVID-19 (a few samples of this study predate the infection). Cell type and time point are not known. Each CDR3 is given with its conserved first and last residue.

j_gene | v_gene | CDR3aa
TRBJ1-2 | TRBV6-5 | CATRGGGPYGYTF
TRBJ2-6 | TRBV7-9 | CASSGRDRGNPGANVLTF
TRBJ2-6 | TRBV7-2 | CASSSGLHLGANVLTF
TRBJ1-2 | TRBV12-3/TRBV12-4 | CASSPNKSYGYTF
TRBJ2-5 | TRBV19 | CASSMGHQETQYF
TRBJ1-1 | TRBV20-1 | CSAGDSSSEAFF
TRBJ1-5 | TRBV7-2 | CASSLAQHQPQHF
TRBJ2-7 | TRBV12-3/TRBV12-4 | CASRDGTGRTYEQYF
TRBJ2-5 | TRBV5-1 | CASRSDGETQYF
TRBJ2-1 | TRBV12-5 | CASGPGTLYNEQFF
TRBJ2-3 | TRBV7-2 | CASSGERSDTQYF
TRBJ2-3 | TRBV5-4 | CASSTPGGRSDTQYF
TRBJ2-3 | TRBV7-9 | CASSLWGSDTQYF
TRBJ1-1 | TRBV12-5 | CASGLGGGTEAFF
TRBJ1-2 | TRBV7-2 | CASSILIEGYTF
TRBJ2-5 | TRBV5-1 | CASTYSGTPEETQYF
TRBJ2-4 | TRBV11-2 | CASSLYAQNIQYF
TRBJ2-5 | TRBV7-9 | CASSLAWAGLETQYF
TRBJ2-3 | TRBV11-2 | CASSLRQGPDTQYF
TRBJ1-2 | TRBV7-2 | CASSPRTAYGYTF
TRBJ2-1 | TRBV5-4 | CASRLTGGGSVNEQFF
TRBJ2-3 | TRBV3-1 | CASSQGAPFENRAPTDTQYF
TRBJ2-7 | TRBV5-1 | CASSYGLAGEFAYEQYF
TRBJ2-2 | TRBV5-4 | CASSPGTGVSGELFF
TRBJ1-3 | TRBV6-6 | CASSYSGQGNTIYF
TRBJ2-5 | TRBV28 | CASSSGRLQETQYF
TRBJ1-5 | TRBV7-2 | CASSSGGRDNQPQHF
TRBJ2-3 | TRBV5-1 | CASSSRILAGGLLLTTDTQYF